A single T cell receptor (beta chain) is shown here with its context. This clone showed up just a few times. Its antigen remains unidentified. The input lacks base qualities; no much larger clone sits a single base away. V is shortened by 3 bases, J by 3 bases, and the region joining them spans 18 bases. In the germline V gene (reference sequence), CDR1 corresponds to SGHNT and CDR2 to YYREEE. From the cysteine up to the phenylalanine, the CDR3 has a length of 17 residues. Kept here is only the CDR3 DNA, which spans 51 bases and is read in frame from base 1. The sample is drawn from a study of OX40 agonist ivuxolimab in advanced cancers. Notes on the research overall: Ivuxolimab was an agonistic, fully human IgG2 monoclonal antibody directed against OX40 (CD134), a costimulatory receptor. In the dose-escalation cohort, 82.7% of patients were male, and the mean age was approximately 60 years with a range of roughly 20 to 80. Intravenous ivuxolimab was administered to patients every 2 weeks at six dose levels: 0.01, 0.1, 0.3, 1.5, 3 and 10 mg/kg. The paper reports the monotherapy dose-escalation portion (N = 52 patients) of the phase I ivuxolimab trial. Partial responses were achieved by three dose-escalation patients, of whom one had hepatocellular carcinoma and two had cutaneous melanoma. Prior anti-PD-1, anti-PD-L1 or anti-CTLA-4 therapy was permitted, and checkpoint inhibitors had been received by more than 35% of dose-escalation patients. Among the 50 to 55 dose-escalation patients, 19 had hepatocellular carcinoma, around 15 melanoma, 9 renal cell carcinoma and 9 head and neck cancer. The point of sequencing TCRbeta in the periphery was to test whether ivuxolimab changed TCR sequence diversity and drove clonal T-cell expansion. Study-wide findings and limitations: At doses of 0.1 to 3.0 mg/kg, clonal expansion of both CD4+ and CD8+ T cells in blood was seen between baseline and week 6. Low levels of normalized T-cell clonal expansion were also seen in some nonresponding patients. After ivuxolimab, expanded clones were on average more numerous among CD8+ T cells than among CD4+ T cells. Partial responders in the 0.1-3.0 mg/kg groups had among the lowest normalized peripheral clonal expansion, especially among CD8+ T cells. The antigen specificity of the peripheral T cells that underwent clonal expansion was not determined.

Genomic DNA was isolated from the sorted cells so that the TCRbeta CDR3 region could be sequenced. The immunoSEQ Assay was used for sequencing of TCRbeta CDR3 regions. TCRdb limited this immuneACCESS table to in-frame rearrangements with V and J called. A share of clones is missing; checked studies link under half to unresolved V genes, and the rest is unexplained. The sample table records about 20,000 clones; 75% to 85% of these occur just once. Approximately 15% of the sample is taken by the ten largest. The trial excluded patients who had a history of autoimmune disease or were on systemic immunosuppression. Peripheral blood for TCR sequencing was drawn from every dose cohort at baseline, at cycle 4 day 1 and at cycle 7 day 1. Samples came from an open-label, multicenter, first-in-human phase I dose-escalation trial of ivuxolimab. Adults with locally advanced or metastatic melanoma, renal cell, hepatocellular, or head and neck squamous cell carcinoma were enrolled in the trial. Before TCR sequencing, CD4+ T cells and CD8+ T cells were sorted from peripheral blood as separate populations.

Recombination connected TRBV5-4 to TRBJ1-4; possibly the D gene is TRBD1, per 6 matching bases. The sequence came from an adult with an advanced solid tumor such as melanoma, head and neck, liver or kidney cancer. The sequencing used CD4+ or CD8+ T cells sorted from blood, collected in a trial of the OX40 agonist ivuxolimab. DNA sequence: TGTGCCAGCAGCTCATTACCCAAGACAGGTGCTAATGAAAAACTGTTTTTT. This gives the protein CASSSLPKTGANEKLFF.